The text below deals with one T cell receptor (beta chain). Source study methods: The assay estimated nucleated cells by amplifying reference gene primers. Repertoires were generated with immunoSEQ multiplex PCR, while TCRdb's copy carries only in-frame clones and drops some. Clone size and V and J calls were adopted from that table, with D and trimming inferred from the DNA. This table holds approximately 150,000 clones, 84% found once. Seattle patient enrollment occurred during active infection, with longitudinal follow-up thereafter. This CDR3 contains 16 residues. V gave up 3 bases and J gave up 4 bases, with 19 bases separating them. Looked up from germline, CDR1 is MGHRA and CDR2 is YSYEKL. This entry is derived from a study of blood T cell repertoires in COVID-19. Study at large: Acute-phase and convalescent COVID-19 samples originated in the United States, Italy and Spain. Sample material is recorded as cDNA or gDNA derived from T cells, B-cell-depleted T cells, or PBMCs.

The rearrangement links TRBV4-1 to TRBJ2-7, with D possibly being TRBD1 (6 bases). The sequenced sample was peripheral blood. The sequence was obtained from a man aged 25-40 years with COVID-19, enrolled during active disease. The CDR3 DNA is TGCGCCAGCAGCCAGATCCACAGGGACCCCCCATACGAGCAGTACTTC. Encoded protein: CASSQIHRDPPYEQYF.